What follows is one TCR beta chain and its context. The antigen remains unidentified. Replicate PCRs for sorted subsets used about 200 ng DNA; this equaled tens of thousands of T cell genomes. Data came from immunoSEQ multiplex PCR; TCRdb stores just in-frame clones and leaves some out. Of about 1.9 million clones listed, over 85% are singletons. The germline CDR1 and CDR2 sequences are SQVTM and ANQGSEA. The CDR3 has 12 amino acids. V dropped 6 bases and J dropped 4 bases, with 12 bases sitting between them. This entry is derived from a study of shared clonotypes between healthy human individuals. Overall study results and limits: Unshared clonotypes carried lower generation probabilities than those common to all four donors. Naive subsets tended to show greater estimated richness than memory subsets. Although depth was large, rarefaction showed that sequencing of the sorted subsets was incomplete.

The naive CD8 subset, CD45RO-negative cells positively selected for CCR7, excluded terminally differentiated effector memory CD45RA+ cells. Sequencing was done on a sample of naive CD8+ T cells from PBMCs. The receptor's source is a man between 18 and 35 years old in good health. Some clones in this sample may be carry-over from other donors' samples. V gene TRBV29-1 combines with J gene TRBJ1-2; no clear D. The CDR3 reads CSVLRAPYGYTF. Written as DNA, the CDR3 is TGCAGCGTCCTCCGGGCCCCCTATGGCTACACCTTC. The variable domain in full, with the rest retrieved from reference TRBV29-1 and TRBJ1-2, is SAVISQKPSRDICQRGTSLTIQCQVDSQVTMMFWYRQQPGQSLTLIATANQGSEATYESGFVIDKFPISRPNLTFSTLTVSNMSPEDSSIYLCSVLRAPYGYTFGSGTRLTVV.